The TCR beta chain under discussion was sequenced for a study of OX40 agonist ivuxolimab in advanced cancers. Assay: immunoSEQ multiplex PCR; the TCRdb copy retains only in-frame clones and omits some. The data hold fewer than 90,000 clones, with about 91% observed a single time. Per the germline V gene, CDR1 is SQVTM and CDR2 is ANQGSEA. Trimming removed 4 bases from V and 11 bases from J, with 17 bases in between. This CDR3 region has 12 residues. The receptor was isolated from an adult with an advanced solid tumor such as melanoma, head and neck, liver or kidney cancer. The gene calls are TRBV29-1 and TRBJ1-1; D perhaps matches TRBD1 (5 bases). Sequences were derived from CD4+ or CD8+ T cells sorted from blood, sampled in a trial of the OX40 agonist ivuxolimab. The CDR3 region has the DNA TGCAGCGTTGGGCCGGCCGGGGCCATGGCTTTCTTT. Protein: CSVGPAGAMAFF. The full variable domain, rest sourced from reference TRBV29-1 and TRBJ1-1, is SAVISQKPSRDICQRGTSLTIQCQVDSQVTMMFWYRQQPGQSLTLIATANQGSEATYESGFVIDKFPISRPNLTFSTLTVSNMSPEDSSIYLCSVGPAGAMAFFGQGTRLTVV.